This T cell receptor beta chain originates from a study of radiation and T cells in renal cell carcinoma (dated by TCRdb to the early 2020s). In the study overall: A total of around 50 samples underwent TCR beta sequencing, made up of approximately 26 tumors and about 27 peripheral blood samples. Across all 55 or so samples, 3.5 million to 4.5 million unique CDR3 nucleotide sequences encoding about 2.4 million unique CDR3 amino acid sequences were identified. The final blood draw was performed at 4 weeks after radiation, at the same time as nephrectomy.

According to the study, the label for this sample's time point signals: blood 4 weeks post-SBRT, at nephrectomy. The meaning of the sample's treatment or condition label: 15 Gy SBRT to primary tumor, nephrectomy 4 weeks later. The samples were obtained from a clinical trial, where primary renal cell carcinomas were treated with 15 Gy stereotactic body radiation therapy and then removed by nephrectomy 4 weeks afterward. To track tumor-enriched clonotypes, serial peripheral blood was sampled from radiation-treated patients at baseline and at 2 weeks and 4 weeks after SBRT. Every patient's renal cell carcinoma showed clear cell pathology. Genomic DNA for TCR sequencing was prepared using the QIAamp DNA Blood Mini Kit (Qiagen). The analyses included only samples that passed all quality control checks. On the study overall, not on this receptor specifically: Dynamics of the blood repertoire were not tracked past 4 weeks after treatment. In blood, the top tumor clonotypes increased from baseline to 2 weeks after radiation and then shrank by 4 weeks, which suggests a temporary expansion of tumor-resident clones. Because the trial had a single-armed design, the trial could not examine how radiation dose or scheduling affected the TCR repertoire. Because no pretreatment tumor biopsies were available, whether clonotypes were present in the tumor at baseline could not be determined.

From cysteine to phenylalanine, the CDR3 is 15 amino acids long. The read is trimmed to its CDR3 DNA, 45 bases read in frame from base 1. Trimming removed 0 bases from V and 5 bases from J, leaving 14 bases between the germline ends. The CDR1 and CDR2 encoded by the germline V gene are SGDLS and YYNGEE. TCR beta libraries were generated from genomic DNA with the immunoSEQ kit, following the manufacturer's recommendations. To prepare libraries, a first multiplex PCR with proprietary primers was run, followed by a second PCR that added unique barcodes, and a bead cleanup was done after each round. Each sample batch included a kit-provided positive control reaction and a negative control reaction. The final libraries were assessed on an Agilent 4200 TapeStation D1000 ScreenTape, pooled by volume, and quantified by qPCR. Sequencing was performed on an Illumina NextSeq500 using a MidOutput 150-cycle cartridge, with 156 Read1 cycles, 15 Index1 cycles, and the kit custom primers. The pooled library was loaded at 1.0 pM, with a 20% PhiX control spiked in. For the original study's pipeline: The vendor-processed data were analyzed in R, and a clonotype was defined as all T cells that share the same CDR3 nucleotide sequence. In the clone abundance analyses, frequencies were normalized to the 10,000 most abundant clones in each sample. Public T cell clones, which averaged fewer than five per sample, were removed prior to analysis. A difference in abundance of at least 32-fold between compartments was used to define tumor-enriched and baseline blood-enriched clonotypes. Clonotypes expanded or contracted between blood time points were identified with a beta-binomial differential abundance model. Tumor-blood repertoire similarity was measured with the Baroni-Urbani and Buser coefficient, and group comparisons used two-tailed Wilcoxon tests in R. TCRdb stores this immuneACCESS table with in-frame sequences only. Part of the clones is absent; in the studies checked, under half of the shortfall reflects unresolved V genes, and no reason is known for the rest. V and J calls plus clone size are reproduced from that table; the DNA served to infer D and trimming. The sample records tens of thousands of clones, about 82% of which are singletons. The ten biggest clones cover about 25% of the sample.

This clone was seen a single time. Its antigen is still unknown. Base qualities are missing; no much larger clone stands one base away. The chain is assembled from TRBV9 and TRBJ1-2; TRBD1 is a weak D gene call, 6 bases matching. The sequencing used blood, collected from a patient whose treatment included radiotherapy and nephrectomy. The receptor was derived from a woman in her seventies with renal cell carcinoma. The sequenced DNA: TGTGCCAGCAGCGTAGGACAGGCCCCCGCTTATGGCTACACCTTC. Its product reads: CASSVGQAPAYGYTF.